This TCR beta chain was found in a study of a mutant IDH1 vaccine in newly diagnosed glioma. Turning to the study itself: Vaccines began 4-6 weeks after radiotherapy alone, or with temozolomide cycles. It was at week 35 that visit V12 occurred, and at week 47 that visit V13 did.

Time point in this sample: week 47, end of study. Vaccinated patients received 300 ug of mutant IDH1 20-mer peptide per dose, with topical imiquimod. New WHO grade 3 or 4 astrocytomas that were IDH1-mutant and ATRX-lost had been found in donors. On this clone: Antigen unknown.

This CDR3 is built from 12 residues. Germline V CDR1 and CDR2: ENHRY, SYGVKD. Trimming removed 4 bases from V and 2 bases from J, with 5 bases in between. TCRdb keeps only in-frame clones here, not all; method: immunoSEQ multiplex PCR. This sample yields tens of thousands of clones, of which about 80% are seen a single time; 3% to 4% belongs to the top ten. The clonotype originates from a man between 35 and 55 years old with glioma. Some clones in this sample may be carry-over from other donors' samples. Source: PBMCs, taken from a glioma patient whose treatment included an IDH1 peptide vaccine. The gene calls are TRBV10-3 and TRBJ1-2; D may be TRBD1 (5 bases). In DNA form, the CDR3 reads TGTGCCATCAGTGGGACAAACTATGGCTACACCTTC. It encodes CAISGTNYGYTF.